This T cell receptor (beta chain) was retrieved from a study of blood T cell repertoires in COVID-19. Study overall: The cDNA or gDNA used as material had been derived from T cells, B-cell-depleted T cells, or PBMCs.

Original processing methods: Reference gene primer amplification yielded estimated nucleated cell counts. TCRdb keeps only in-frame clones here, not all; method: immunoSEQ multiplex PCR. The D gene and trimming were derived from the DNA, and the V and J assignments and clone size from that table. The sample lists over 80,000 clones; more than 70% were seen once. The germline V and J ends were trimmed by 1 base and 3 bases, with 13 bases remaining between them. Per germline, CDR1 LGHNA and CDR2 YNFKEQ. The CDR3 is 16 amino acids. The sequenced material came from peripheral blood. The source of this sequence is a woman aged 60-70 years with acute or convalescent COVID-19. The V gene is TRBV4-2, the J gene TRBJ2-1; D might be TRBD2 (6 bases). CDR3 protein: CASSQGPSEYYNEQFF. In DNA form, the CDR3 reads TGTGCCAGCAGCCAAGGCCCTAGCGAGTACTACAATGAGCAGTTCTTC.